This T cell receptor beta chain was observed in a study of radiation and T cells in renal cell carcinoma. Study as a whole: Nephrectomy followed 15 Gy stereotactic body radiation by 4 weeks.

Note on this clone: Antigen specificity is unknown.

The time point was: baseline pretreatment blood. Sample treatment: 15 Gy SBRT to primary tumor, nephrectomy 4 weeks later. After SBRT, blood was collected at 2 and 4 weeks, plus baseline. Germline V lookup: CDR1 SGDLS, CDR2 YYNGEE. V shed 3 bases and J shed 0 bases, with 13 bases lying between them. The CDR3 runs to 16 residues. Broader study findings: Top tumor clonotypes rose in blood 2 weeks post-radiation, then contracted. Baseline intratumoral clonotype presence is unknown without pretreatment biopsies.

TCRdb's copy holds only in-frame clones and misses some; the assay was immunoSEQ multiplex PCR. The sample lists tens of thousands of clones, just under 80% occurring once. This chain links TRBV9 with TRBJ2-1; unclear D gene. The TCR comes from a man between 60 and 70 years old with renal cell carcinoma. Sequences were derived from blood, sampled from a patient whose treatment included radiotherapy and nephrectomy. CDR3: CASSAFALSSYNEQFF. The CDR3 bases are TGTGCCAGCAGCGCCTTTGCCTTAAGCTCCTACAATGAGCAGTTCTTC.